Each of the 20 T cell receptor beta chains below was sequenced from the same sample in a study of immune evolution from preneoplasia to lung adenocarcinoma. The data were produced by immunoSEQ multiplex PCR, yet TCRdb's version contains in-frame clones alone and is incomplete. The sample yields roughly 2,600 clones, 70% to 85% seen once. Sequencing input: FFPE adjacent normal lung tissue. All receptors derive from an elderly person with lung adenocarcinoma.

CDR3 coding DNA: TGTGCCATCCGAGTGCGAAGCGACCTTCCATCGGGCTACACCTTC. This encodes CAIRVRSDLPSGYTF. The V gene is TRBV10-3, the J gene TRBJ1-2; D is undetermined. Germline CDR1 reads ENHRY; CDR2 reads SYGVKD. V was pared by 8 bases and J by 8 bases, with 24 bases between. The CDR3 spans 15 residues.

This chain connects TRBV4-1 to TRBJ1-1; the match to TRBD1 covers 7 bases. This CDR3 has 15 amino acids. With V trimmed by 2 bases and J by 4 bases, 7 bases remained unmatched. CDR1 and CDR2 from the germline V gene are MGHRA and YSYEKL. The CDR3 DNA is TGCGCCAGCAGCCAACCGAACAGGGGATCCACTGAAGCTTTCTTT. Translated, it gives CASSQPNRGSTEAFF.

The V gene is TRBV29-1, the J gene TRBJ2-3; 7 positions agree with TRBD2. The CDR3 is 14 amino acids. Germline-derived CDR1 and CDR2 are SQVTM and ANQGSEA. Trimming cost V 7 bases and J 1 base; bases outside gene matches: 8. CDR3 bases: TGCAGCGCTGCGCGGGGGAGAGGCACAGATACGCAGTATTTT. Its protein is CSAARGRGTDTQYF.

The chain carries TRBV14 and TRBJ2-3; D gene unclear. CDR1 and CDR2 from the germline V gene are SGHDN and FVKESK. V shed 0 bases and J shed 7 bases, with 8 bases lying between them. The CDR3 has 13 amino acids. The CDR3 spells CASSQDERNTQYF. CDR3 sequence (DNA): TGTGCCAGCAGCCAAGACGAGCGCAATACGCAGTATTTT.

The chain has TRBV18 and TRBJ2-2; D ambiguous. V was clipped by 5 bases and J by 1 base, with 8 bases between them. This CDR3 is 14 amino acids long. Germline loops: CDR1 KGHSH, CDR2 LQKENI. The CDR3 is CASSSNWNTGELFF. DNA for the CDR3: TGTGCCAGCTCATCAAACTGGAACACCGGGGAGCTGTTTTTT.

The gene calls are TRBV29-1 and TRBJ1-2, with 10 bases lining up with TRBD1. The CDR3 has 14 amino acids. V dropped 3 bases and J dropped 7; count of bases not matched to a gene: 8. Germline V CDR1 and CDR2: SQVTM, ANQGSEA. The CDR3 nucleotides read TGCAGCGTTGATGTGACAGGGGGCCAACTTGGCTACACCTTC. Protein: CSVDVTGGQLGYTF.

The CDR3 is CASSARLGVTGELFF. DNA for the CDR3: TGTGCCAGCAGCGCGCGTCTTGGGGTCACCGGGGAGCTGTTTTTT. J is TRBJ2-2 and V is TRBV9; D unclear. The CDR3 covers 15 residues. The V gene lost 3 bases and the J gene lost 4 bases, with 13 bases spanning the gap. CDR1 is SGDLS, CDR2 YYNGEE, per germline.

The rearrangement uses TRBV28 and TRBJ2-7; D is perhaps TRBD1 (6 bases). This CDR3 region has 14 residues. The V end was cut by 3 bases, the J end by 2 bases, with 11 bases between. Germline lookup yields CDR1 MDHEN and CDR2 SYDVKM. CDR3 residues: CASSFRGGTYEQYF. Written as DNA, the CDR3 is TGTGCCAGCAGTTTTCGAGGGGGAACCTACGAGCAGTACTTC. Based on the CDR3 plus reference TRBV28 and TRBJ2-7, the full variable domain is DVKVTQSSRYLVKRTGEKVFLECVQDMDHENMFWYRQDPGLGLRLIYFSYDVKMKEKGDIPEGYSVSREKKERFSLILESASTNQTSMYLCASSFRGGTYEQYFGPGTRLTVT.

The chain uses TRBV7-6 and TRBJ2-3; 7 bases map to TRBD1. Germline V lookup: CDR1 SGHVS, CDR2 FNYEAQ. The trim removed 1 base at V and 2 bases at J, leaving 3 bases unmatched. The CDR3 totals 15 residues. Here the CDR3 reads CASSLEGGFTDTQYF. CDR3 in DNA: TGTGCCAGCAGCTTAGAAGGGGGCTTCACAGATACGCAGTATTTT.

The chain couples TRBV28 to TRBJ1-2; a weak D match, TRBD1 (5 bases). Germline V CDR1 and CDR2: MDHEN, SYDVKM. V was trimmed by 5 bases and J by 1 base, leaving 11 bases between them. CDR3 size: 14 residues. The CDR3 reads CASSPREVNYGYTF. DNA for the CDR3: TGTGCCAGCAGTCCCAGGGAAGTTAACTATGGCTACACCTTC.

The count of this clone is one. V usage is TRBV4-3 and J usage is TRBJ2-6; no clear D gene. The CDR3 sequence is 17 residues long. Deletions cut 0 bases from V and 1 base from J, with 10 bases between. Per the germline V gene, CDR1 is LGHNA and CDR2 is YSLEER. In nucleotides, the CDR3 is TGCGCCAGCAGCCAAGACAGGCTTTTATCTGGGGCCAACGTCCTGACTTTC. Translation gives CASSQDRLLSGANVLTF.

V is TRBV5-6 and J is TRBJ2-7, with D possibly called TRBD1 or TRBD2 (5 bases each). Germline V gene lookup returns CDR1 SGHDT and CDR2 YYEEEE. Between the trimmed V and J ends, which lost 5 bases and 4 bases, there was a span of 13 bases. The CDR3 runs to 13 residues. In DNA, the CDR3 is TGTGCCAGCAGGACAGTAGGGAGTTACGAGCAGTACTTC. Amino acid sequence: CASRTVGSYEQYF.

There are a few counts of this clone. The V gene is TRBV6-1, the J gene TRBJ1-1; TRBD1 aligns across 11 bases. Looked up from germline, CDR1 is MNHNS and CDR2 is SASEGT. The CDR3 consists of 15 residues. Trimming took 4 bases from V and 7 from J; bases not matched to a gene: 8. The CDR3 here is CASSALDRGQGEAFF. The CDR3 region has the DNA TGTGCCAGCAGTGCCCTGGACAGGGGGCAGGGTGAAGCTTTCTTT.

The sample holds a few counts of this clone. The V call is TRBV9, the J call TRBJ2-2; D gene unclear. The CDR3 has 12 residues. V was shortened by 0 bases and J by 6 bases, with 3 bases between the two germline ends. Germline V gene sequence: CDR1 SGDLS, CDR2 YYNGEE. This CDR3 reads CASSVGSGELFF. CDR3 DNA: TGTGCCAGCAGCGTAGGGTCCGGGGAGCTGTTTTTT.

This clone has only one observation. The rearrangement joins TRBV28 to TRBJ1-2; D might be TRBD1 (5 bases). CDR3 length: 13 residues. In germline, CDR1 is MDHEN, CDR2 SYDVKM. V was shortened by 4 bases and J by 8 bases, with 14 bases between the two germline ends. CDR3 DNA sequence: TGTGCCAGCAGTTCAACGGGGGTTGGGGGCTACACCTTC. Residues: CASSSTGVGGYTF.

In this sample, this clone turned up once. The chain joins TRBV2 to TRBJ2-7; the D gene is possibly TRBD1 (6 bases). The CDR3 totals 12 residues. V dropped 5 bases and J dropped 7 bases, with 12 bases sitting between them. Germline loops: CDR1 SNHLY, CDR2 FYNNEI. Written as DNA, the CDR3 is TGTGCCAGCAGTTCCCCAAGGGGGGAGCAGTACTTC. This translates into CASSSPRGEQYF.

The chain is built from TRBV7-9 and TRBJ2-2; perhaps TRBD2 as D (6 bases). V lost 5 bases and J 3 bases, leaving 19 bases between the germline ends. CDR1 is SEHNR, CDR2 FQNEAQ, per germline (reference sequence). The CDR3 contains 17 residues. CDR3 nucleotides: TGTGCCAGCAGCGTTAGCAGAGGAGGGGTGGACACCGGGGAGCTGTTTTTT. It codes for CASSVSRGGVDTGELFF.

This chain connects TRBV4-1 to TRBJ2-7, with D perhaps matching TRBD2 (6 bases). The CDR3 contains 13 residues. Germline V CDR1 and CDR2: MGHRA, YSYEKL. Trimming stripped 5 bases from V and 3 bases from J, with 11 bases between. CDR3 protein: CASSWRDDYEQYF. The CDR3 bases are TGCGCCAGCAGCTGGCGGGACGACTACGAGCAGTACTTC.

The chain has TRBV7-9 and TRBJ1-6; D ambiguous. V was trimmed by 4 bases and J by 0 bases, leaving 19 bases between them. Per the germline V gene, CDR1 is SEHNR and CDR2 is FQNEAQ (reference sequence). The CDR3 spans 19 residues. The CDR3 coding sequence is TGTGCCAGCAGCTCTAGGGTTGGTGGGCAAAGCTCCTATAATTCACCCCTCCACTTT. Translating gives CASSSRVGGQSSYNSPLHF.

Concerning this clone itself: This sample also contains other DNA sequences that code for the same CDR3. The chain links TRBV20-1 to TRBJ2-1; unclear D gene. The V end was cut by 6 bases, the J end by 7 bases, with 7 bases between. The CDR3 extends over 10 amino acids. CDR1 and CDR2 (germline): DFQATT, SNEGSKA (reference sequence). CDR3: CSALGNEQFF. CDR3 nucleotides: TGCAGTGCCTTAGGGAATGAGCAGTTCTTC.